The 8 T cell receptor beta chains presented below share a single source sample, sequenced in a study of cytomegalovirus exposure and HLA in healthy donors. Vbeta (60) and Jbeta (13) primers were used in the PCR. TCRdb's copy holds only in-frame clones and misses some; the assay was immunoSEQ multiplex PCR. The sample includes under 200,000 clones, 80% to 90% seen only once; the top ten take approximately 2%. The sequencing input was PBMCs. The source of these receptors is a man between 18 and 29 years old in good health and CMV-seronegative.

The chain combines TRBV7-9 with TRBJ2-1, with 7 positions matching TRBD2. CDR1 SEHNR and CDR2 FQNEAQ come from the germline V gene (reference sequence). Trimming took 8 bases from V and 4 from J; bases not matched to a gene: 11. This CDR3 comprises 15 residues. As DNA, the CDR3 is TGTGCCAGCGGAGCGGGGCGAAGAACTTACAATGAGCAGTTCTTC. It translates to CASGAGRRTYNEQFF.

The chain uses TRBV10-3 and TRBJ2-7; tentative D call: TRBD1 (5 bases). V gave up 6 bases and J gave up 0 bases, with 18 bases separating them. In germline, CDR1 is ENHRY, CDR2 SYGVKD. This CDR3 has 16 amino acids. The CDR3 is CAISPSLGQVSYEQYF. CDR3 in DNA: TGTGCCATCAGCCCTTCCCTGGGGCAGGTCTCCTACGAGCAGTACTTC.

This chain uses TRBV9 with TRBJ2-4; 10 nucleotides match TRBD2. The CDR3 is 16 amino acids. CDR1 SGDLS and CDR2 YYNGEE come from the germline V gene. Trimming removed 4 bases from V and 8 bases from J; junction bases left unmatched: 12. The DNA of the CDR3 is TGTGCCAGCAGCTCCCCCAGCGGGGGGGCGTGGGACATTCAGTACTTC. Encoded protein: CASSSPSGGAWDIQYF.

The rearrangement uses TRBV4-1 and TRBJ1-1; no definite D call. Per germline, CDR1 MGHRA and CDR2 YSYEKL. V shed 2 bases and J shed 1 base, with 5 bases lying between them. The CDR3 sequence is 13 residues long. This CDR3 reads CASSQKQNTEAFF. The DNA of the CDR3 is TGCGCCAGCAGCCAAAAGCAGAACACTGAAGCTTTCTTT.

V gene TRBV6-5 combines with J gene TRBJ2-7; D possibly corresponds to TRBD1 (7 bases). The CDR3 covers 14 residues. The ends were cut back, 6 bases at V and 1 base at J, with 13 bases in the middle. In germline, CDR1 is MNHEY, CDR2 SVGAGI. CDR3 sequence (DNA): TGTGCCAGCAGGACCCAGGGGGGATCCTACGAGCAGTACTTC. Encoded protein: CASRTQGGSYEQYF.

The chain is built from TRBV2 and TRBJ1-4; no reliable D call. The V gene's germline CDR1 is SNHLY and CDR2 FYNNEI. The CDR3 spans 16 residues. V was trimmed by 4 bases and J by 0 bases, leaving 12 bases between them. CDR3 sequence: CASSGAQRATNEKLFF. The CDR3 coding sequence is TGTGCCAGCAGTGGGGCCCAAAGAGCAACTAATGAAAAACTGTTTTTT.

This chain joins TRBV7-8 and TRBJ2-7; 9 bases align to TRBD2. The CDR3 consists of 15 residues. The V gene end was trimmed by 5 bases and the J gene end by 4 bases; junction bases not matched to a gene: 9. CDR1 and CDR2 (germline): SGHVS, FQNEAQ. The chain's CDR3 is CASSGNPGLAYEQYF. The CDR3 DNA follows: TGTGCCAGCAGCGGGAATCCGGGACTAGCTTACGAGCAGTACTTC.

In its sample, this clone was seen once. The chain uses TRBV2 and TRBJ2-7; 7 bases match TRBD1. Germline CDR1 reads SNHLY; CDR2 reads FYNNEI. V lost 6 bases to trimming and J lost 0 bases; unmatched junction nucleotides: 11. The CDR3 consists of 16 residues. In nucleotides, the CDR3 is TGTGCCAGCAGCACAGAGGGCGACAGGGACTCCTACGAGCAGTACTTC. This codes for CASSTEGDRDSYEQYF.